This T cell receptor (beta chain) was captured in a study of blood T cells in healthy people across ages. With a J-beta primer mix and a sample-barcoded 5' primer, a second PCR ran roughly 6 to 11 cycles. TCRdb recomputed calls from the 5' RACE reads with MiXCR, one row per CDR3 protein. The sample yields 650,000 to 700,000 distinct CDR3 sequences, over 40% seen once. The authors drew 8 to 10 milliliters of peripheral blood from each donor. Germline V CDR1 and CDR2: SNHLY, FYNNEI. V was trimmed by 6 bases and J by 0 bases, leaving 14 bases between them. The CDR3 totals 15 residues. Sequenced input: blood. This chain links TRBV2 with TRBJ2-5; D ambiguous. This TCR came from a woman of 80 years or more in good health. DNA for the CDR3: TGTGCCAGCAGGGTGACAACCCTGAACCAAGAGACCCAGTACTTC. Translating it yields CASRVTTLNQETQYF.